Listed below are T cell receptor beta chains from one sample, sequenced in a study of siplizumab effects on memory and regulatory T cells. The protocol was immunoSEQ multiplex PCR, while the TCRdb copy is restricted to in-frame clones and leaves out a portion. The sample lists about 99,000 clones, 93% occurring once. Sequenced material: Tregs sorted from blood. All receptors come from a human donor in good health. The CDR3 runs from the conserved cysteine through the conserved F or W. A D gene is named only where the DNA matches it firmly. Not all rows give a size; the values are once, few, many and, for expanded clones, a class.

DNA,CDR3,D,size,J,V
TGTGCCAGCAGCCAAGGAAAAGGGGCAGGTACCGGGGAGCTGTTTTTT,CASSQGKGAGTGELFF,-,-,TRBJ2-2,TRBV4-2
TGTGCCAGCAGTTACTCGAGATATGGCTACACCTTC,CASSYSRYGYTF,-,-,TRBJ1-2,TRBV6-5
TGTGCCAGCAGTGACAATGAGGCCACCAATGAGCAGTTCTTC,CASSDNEATNEQFF,-,-,TRBJ2-1,TRBV6-4
TGTGCCAGCTCACCGACAGGGGACATTCAGTACTTC,CASSPTGDIQYF,TRBD1,-,TRBJ2-4,TRBV18
TGTGCCAGCAGTGAAGCTCCAGGGTGGGAGCAGTTCTTC,CASSEAPGWEQFF,-,once,TRBJ2-1,TRBV6-1
TGTGCCATCAGTGAGTCTCGGGGGGGCCTAAGCGGGGAGCTGTTTTTT,CAISESRGGLSGELFF,TRBD2,-,TRBJ2-2,TRBV10-3
TGTGCCAGCAGCTTAGATTGGGGCACCGGGGAGCTGTTTTTT,CASSLDWGTGELFF,-,-,TRBJ2-2,TRBV11-3
TGTGCCAGCAGTCCCTTGACAGGGTGGGCCAATGAGCAGTTCTTC,CASSPLTGWANEQFF,TRBD1,once,TRBJ2-1,TRBV27
TGTGCCTGGAGCCCCGGGACAGGGGACACTGAAGCTTTCTTT,CAWSPGTGDTEAFF,TRBD1,-,TRBJ1-1,TRBV30
TGCGCCAGCAGCCATTCCCGACAGGGGTCCACAGATACGCAGTATTTT,CASSHSRQGSTDTQYF,TRBD1,-,TRBJ2-3,TRBV4-3
TGCGCCAGCAGCCAATGGGGGCCGGGCACTGAAGCTTTCTTT,CASSQWGPGTEAFF,-,-,TRBJ1-1,TRBV4-1
TGTGCCAGCAGCTCCTCCCGGGACACCGCTAACTATGGCTACACCTTC,CASSSSRDTANYGYTF,-,once,TRBJ1-2,TRBV7-9
TGTGCCAGCAGCTCCACGGACAGCGTCTCTGGCTACACCTTC,CASSSTDSVSGYTF,-,-,TRBJ1-2,TRBV5-4
TGTGCCAGCAGCGGGACAGGGGACTACGAGCAGTACTTC,CASSGTGDYEQYF,TRBD1,-,TRBJ2-7,TRBV6-5
TGTGCCAGCAGCTTAGGTATTGGGGAGCTGTTTTTT,CASSLGIGELFF,-,-,TRBJ2-2,TRBV11-2
TGTGCCAGCAGTTTAACCAGCGGGAGTCTGGGTGAGCAGTTCTTC,CASSLTSGSLGEQFF,TRBD2,-,TRBJ2-1,TRBV27
TGCGCCAGCAGCTATGACCAGGGTTACGAGCAGTACTTC,CASSYDQGYEQYF,-,-,TRBJ2-7,TRBV5-1
TGCGCCAGCAGCCAAGAGTTCAGGGCGATCTCTGGAAACACCATATATTTT,CASSQEFRAISGNTIYF,-,-,TRBJ1-3,TRBV4-1
TGTGCCAGCAGCTTTGGGAGGGTAAAAGTAACCAATGAGCAGTTCTTC,CASSFGRVKVTNEQFF,TRBD2,-,TRBJ2-1,TRBV7-8
TGTGCCTGGAGTGAGGTCGAAAATTACCGGGGACAGGCAGGTAGAGATACGCAGTATTTT,CAWSEVENYRGQAGRDTQYF,TRBD1,-,TRBJ2-3,TRBV30
TGTGCCAGCAGCTTTTCGCTAGATCAAGAGACCCAGTACTTC,CASSFSLDQETQYF,-,-,TRBJ2-5,TRBV7-9
TGTGCCAGCAGCTTAATCCAGGGTGGGACCGGGGAGCTGTTTTTT,CASSLIQGGTGELFF,-,-,TRBJ2-2,TRBV11-3
TGTGCCACCAGCAGAGATATTCCCTCCTACGAGCAGTACTTC,CATSRDIPSYEQYF,-,once,TRBJ2-7,TRBV15
TGCGCCAGCAGCCCGCTCTTACAGAGCTACGAGCAGTACTTC,CASSPLLQSYEQYF,-,-,TRBJ2-7,TRBV5-1
TGTGCCAGCAGCCAAGAACCTATGAACACTGAAGCTTTCTTT,CASSQEPMNTEAFF,-,-,TRBJ1-1,TRBV4-2
TGTGCCAGCACCTCCTCCGGGGGGGTGAATTTCCATGAGCAGTTCTTC,CASTSSGGVNFHEQFF,TRBD2,-,TRBJ2-1,TRBV5-4
TGTGCCAGCTCACCCTCCAGCAATCAGCCCCAGCATTTT,CASSPSSNQPQHF,-,-,TRBJ1-5,TRBV18
TGTGCCAGCAGCTTACGACAGACTCACACTGAAGCTTTCTTT,CASSLRQTHTEAFF,-,once,TRBJ1-1,TRBV11-2
TGTGCCAGCAGCTCCTCCATACTAGCTATCACAGATACGCAGTATTTT,CASSSSILAITDTQYF,-,-,TRBJ2-3,TRBV7-8
TGTGCCAGCAGTTTGAGGGGCAGGCCCTCCTACGAGCAGTACTTC,CASSLRGRPSYEQYF,-,-,TRBJ2-7,TRBV27
TGTGCCAGCAGCTTGGAGCGTCGGGGGTTCTACACCTTC,CASSLERRGFYTF,-,-,TRBJ1-2,TRBV5-4
TGTGCCAGCAGAAGGGGCTTGTTAGTCACCGGGGAGCTGTTTTTT,CASRRGLLVTGELFF,-,-,TRBJ2-2,TRBV2
TGTGCCCGGGGGAAACAGGCGGACTTCAAACCCTACTACGAGCAGTACTTC,CARGKQADFKPYYEQYF,-,-,TRBJ2-7,TRBV5-6
TGTGCCAGCAGACGGCCGGACACCGGGGAGCTGTTTTTT,CASRRPDTGELFF,-,-,TRBJ2-2,TRBV11-3
TGTGCCAGCAGCCCGACGGGACGGGGTGGCTACACCTTC,CASSPTGRGGYTF,-,once,TRBJ1-2,TRBV11-3
TGTGCCAGCAGCAAGCGGGACAGGGGGCTCTACGAGCAGTACTTC,CASSKRDRGLYEQYF,-,-,TRBJ2-7,TRBV21-1
TGCAGTGGCAGCACAGATACGCAGTATTTT,CSGSTDTQYF,-,-,TRBJ2-3,TRBV20-1
TGTGCCAGCAGCCCGGGGTTACAAGAGACCCAGTACTTC,CASSPGLQETQYF,-,-,TRBJ2-5,TRBV11-3
TGTGCCAGTAGTATTGGGAGGCCCGGGGACACTGAAGCTTTCTTT,CASSIGRPGDTEAFF,-,few,TRBJ1-1,TRBV19
TGTGCCAGCTCGAGACTAGCGGGGGGCCAACAAGAGACCCAGTACTTC,CASSRLAGGQQETQYF,TRBD2,-,TRBJ2-5,TRBV5-4
TGTGCCAGCAAGCTTCGGGGGCTCGGCTATGGCTACACCTTC,CASKLRGLGYGYTF,-,-,TRBJ1-2,TRBV6-1
TGTGCCAGCAGTTACGCCCATGGGGGTGGCTACACCTTC,CASSYAHGGGYTF,-,-,TRBJ1-2,TRBV6-5
TGTGCCAGCAGGCAATACGGGACAGGGTTTACCTACGAGCAGTACTTC,CASRQYGTGFTYEQYF,TRBD1,-,TRBJ2-7,TRBV5-6
TGCGCCAGCAGAGGGGGCGACAATCAGCCCCAGCATTTT,CASRGGDNQPQHF,TRBD1,-,TRBJ1-5,TRBV5-1
TGTGCCACCAGCCCGGGGGCTGGGAACGAGCAGTACTTC,CATSPGAGNEQYF,-,-,TRBJ2-7,TRBV6-6